Following are 2 T cell receptor beta chains from one sample sequenced in a study of blood T cell repertoires in COVID-19. Assay: immunoSEQ multiplex PCR; the TCRdb copy retains only in-frame clones and omits some. The sample yields over 55,000 clones, around 82% seen once. The sample consisted of peripheral blood. All receptors derive from a man between 50 and 59 years old with active COVID-19.

This chain links TRBV7-2 with TRBJ1-1, with 7 bases matching TRBD1. The CDR3 runs to 13 residues. The J segment lost 5 bases and the V segment lost 5 bases, leaving 5 bases of the junction unmatched. CDR1 SGHTA and CDR2 FQGNSA come from the germline V gene. The CDR3: CASSRPGGTEAFF. For the CDR3, the DNA is TGTGCCAGCAGCCGGCCAGGGGGGACTGAAGCTTTCTTT.

The J gene is TRBJ2-7, the V gene TRBV30, with 7 bases identical to TRBD1. The CDR3 length is 13 residues. Germline CDR1 and CDR2: GTSNPN and SVGIG (reference sequence). Trimming at V came to 4 bases and at J to 4 bases, leaving 7 bases not matched to a gene. CDR3 nucleotides: TGTGCCTGGACCCGGGACAGTGGGTACGAGCAGTACTTC. Residues: CAWTRDSGYEQYF.